The sequence of this TCR beta chain was determined in a study of T cell responses to AZD1222 COVID-19 vaccine. Background on the study: Second-dose recipients at about 4 or about 12 weeks were treated as one pooled group.

The CDR3 loop spans 16 amino acids. Trimming took off 5 bases at V and 4 bases at J, with 17 bases between the two ends. Looked up from germline, CDR1 is LNHNV and CDR2 is YYDKDF (reference sequence). General study points: Among AZD1222 vaccinees, only five to seven were seropositive at baseline.

Of note for this clone: No antigen is known for it.

Sequencing was performed with immunoSEQ multiplex PCR; in TCRdb, only in-frame clones are kept and a portion is missing. The top ten hold roughly 9.1% of the sample, which has 87,000 or so clones, 90% seen once. The sequencing here drew on peripheral blood, taken on day 0 of AZD1222 vaccination. This TCR was recovered from an adult in good health. The chain recombines TRBV15 with TRBJ2-2; D is perhaps TRBD2 (7 bases). The CDR3 nucleotides read TGTGCCACCAGCTTAGGGGGGGCACTCACCACCGGGGAGCTGTTTTTT. The encoded protein is CATSLGGALTTGELFF. Drawing the rest from reference TRBV15 and TRBJ2-2, the complete variable domain is DAMVIQNPRYQVTQFGKPVTLSCSQTLNHNVMYWYQQKSSQAPKLLFHYYDKDFNNEADTPDNFQSRRPNTSFCFLDIRSPGLGDTAMYLCATSLGGALTTGELFFGEGSRLTVL.